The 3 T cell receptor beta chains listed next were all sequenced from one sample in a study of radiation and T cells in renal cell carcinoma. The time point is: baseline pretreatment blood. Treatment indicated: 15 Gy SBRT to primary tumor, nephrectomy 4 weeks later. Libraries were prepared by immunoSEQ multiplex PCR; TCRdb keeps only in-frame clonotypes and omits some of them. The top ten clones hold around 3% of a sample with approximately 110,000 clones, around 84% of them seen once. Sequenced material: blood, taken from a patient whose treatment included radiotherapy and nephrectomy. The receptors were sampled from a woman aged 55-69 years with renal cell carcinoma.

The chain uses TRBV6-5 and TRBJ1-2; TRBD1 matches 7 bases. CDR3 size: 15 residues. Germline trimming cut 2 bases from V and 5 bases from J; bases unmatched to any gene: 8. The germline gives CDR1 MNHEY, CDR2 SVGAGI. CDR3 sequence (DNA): TGTGCCAGCAGTTACGGGACAGCTATGCAGTATGGCTACACCTTC. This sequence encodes CASSYGTAMQYGYTF.

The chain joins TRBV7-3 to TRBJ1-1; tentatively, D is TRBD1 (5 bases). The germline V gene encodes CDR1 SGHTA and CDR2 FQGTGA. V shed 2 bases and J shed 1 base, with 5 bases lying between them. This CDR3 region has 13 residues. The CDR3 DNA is TGTGCCAGCAGCTTAGGACAGAACACTGAAGCTTTCTTT. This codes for CASSLGQNTEAFF.

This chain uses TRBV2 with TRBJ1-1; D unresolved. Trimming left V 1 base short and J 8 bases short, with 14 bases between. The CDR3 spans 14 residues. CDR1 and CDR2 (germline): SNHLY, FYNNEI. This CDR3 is CASSEGQAFGEAFF. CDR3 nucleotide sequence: TGTGCCAGCAGTGAAGGCCAGGCGTTTGGGGAAGCTTTCTTT.